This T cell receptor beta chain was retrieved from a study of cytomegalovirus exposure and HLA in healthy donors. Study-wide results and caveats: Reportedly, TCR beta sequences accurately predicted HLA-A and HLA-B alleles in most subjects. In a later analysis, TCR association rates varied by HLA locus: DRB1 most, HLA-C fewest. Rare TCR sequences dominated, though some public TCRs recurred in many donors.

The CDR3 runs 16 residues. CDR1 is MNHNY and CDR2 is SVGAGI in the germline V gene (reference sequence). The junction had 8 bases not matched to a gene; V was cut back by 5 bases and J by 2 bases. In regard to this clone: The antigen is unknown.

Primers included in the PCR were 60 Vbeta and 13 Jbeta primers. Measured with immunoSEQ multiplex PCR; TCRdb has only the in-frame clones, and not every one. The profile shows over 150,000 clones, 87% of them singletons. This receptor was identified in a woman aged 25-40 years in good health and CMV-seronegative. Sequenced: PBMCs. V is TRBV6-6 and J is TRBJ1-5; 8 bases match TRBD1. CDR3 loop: CASSPWTGMGNQPQHF. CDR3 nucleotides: TGTGCCAGCAGTCCCTGGACAGGGATGGGCAATCAGCCCCAGCATTTT.